This T cell receptor beta chain was captured in a study of blood T cell repertoires in COVID-19. Study in general: Spain, Italy and the United States supplied samples that represented acute and convalescent COVID-19. The analysed material was cDNA or gDNA that came from T cells, B-cell-depleted T cells, or PBMCs.

Germline trimming cut 7 bases from V and 0 bases from J; bases unmatched to any gene: 6. The germline V gene encodes CDR1 MNHEY and CDR2 SVGAGI. This CDR3 spans 14 amino acids. The authors' processing: Amplification of reference gene primers provided the estimated nucleated cell counts. Data came from immunoSEQ multiplex PCR; TCRdb stores just in-frame clones and leaves some out. Clone size and V and J calls were adopted from that table, with D and trimming inferred from the DNA. The repertoire holds 240,000 or so clones, with approximately 85% as singletons. The rearrangement joins TRBV6-5 to TRBJ2-7, with TRBD1 matching over 7 bases. The sample consisted of peripheral blood. The TCR sequence derives from a man older than 75 with acute or convalescent COVID-19. CDR3 sequence: CASTKTGASYEQYF. The CDR3, as DNA: TGTGCCAGCACCAAAACAGGGGCCTCCTACGAGCAGTACTTC.